This T cell receptor beta chain comes out of a study of blood T cell repertoires in COVID-19. Study overall: From T cells, B-cell-depleted T cells, or PBMCs came the material, which was cDNA or gDNA.

V lost 3 bases to trimming and J lost 7 bases; unmatched junction nucleotides: 7. This CDR3 has 14 residues. Germline CDR1 LGHDT, CDR2 YNNKEL (reference sequence). Sequencing used immunoSEQ multiplex PCR; TCRdb keeps in-frame clones, though not all of them. The sample gives 100,000 or so clones, 65% to 85% of which show up once; under 2% is in the top ten. The genes are TRBV3-1 (or the pseudogene TRBV3-2) and TRBJ1-1; 8 positions match TRBD1. This receptor was identified in a man aged 70 or older with active or convalescent COVID-19. Material for sequencing was peripheral blood. This chain's CDR3 is CASSHLGQGGEAFF. For the CDR3, the DNA is TGTGCCAGCAGCCACCTAGGACAGGGAGGTGAAGCTTTCTTT.